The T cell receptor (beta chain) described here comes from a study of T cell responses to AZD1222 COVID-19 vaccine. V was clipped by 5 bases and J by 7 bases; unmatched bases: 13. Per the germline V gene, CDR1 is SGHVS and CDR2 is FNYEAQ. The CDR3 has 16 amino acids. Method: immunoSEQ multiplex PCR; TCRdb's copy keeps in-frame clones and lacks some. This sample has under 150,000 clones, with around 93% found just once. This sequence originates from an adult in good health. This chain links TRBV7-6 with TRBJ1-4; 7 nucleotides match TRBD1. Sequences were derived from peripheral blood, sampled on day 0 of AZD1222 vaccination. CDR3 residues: CASSPDRGRNREKLFF. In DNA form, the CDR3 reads TGTGCCAGCAGCCCAGATAGGGGGCGAAATCGTGAAAAACTGTTTTTT.